This section outlines one T cell receptor beta chain sequence together with its context. The CDR3 length is 13 residues. The V gene's germline CDR1 is MDHEN and CDR2 SYDVKM. V lost 6 bases and J lost 4, with 10 bases in between. This sample was included in a study of T cells in Graves' hyperthyroidism and ophthalmopathy. Every diagnosis used clinical symptoms, serum thyroxine and TRAb, thyroid ultrasound and orbital computed tomography. Regions amplified from RNA transcripts were the TCR beta CDR3 regions. A first-round RT-PCR of the TCR CDR3 used the HTBI primer set. TCRdb analysed the multiplex PCR reads with MiXCR anew, one entry per CDR3 protein. The sample includes about 570,000 distinct CDR3 sequences, 13% to 15% of them seen just once.

The source of this sequence is a woman aged 40 to 50 with Graves' hyperthyroidism. The sequenced sample consisted of blood. The J gene is TRBJ1-5, the V gene TRBV28; D is uncertain. The DNA for the CDR3 is TGTGCCAGCAGCCCCCCAGCAAATCAGCCCCAGCATTTT. As protein: CASSPPANQPQHF. Using reference TRBV28 and TRBJ1-5 for the parts outside the CDR3, the full variable domain is DVKVTQSSRYLVKRTGEKVFLECVQDMDHENMFWYRQDPGLGLRLIYFSYDVKMKEKGDIPEGYSVSREKKERFSLILESASTNQTSMYLCASSPPANQPQHFGDGTRLSIL.